This is a list of T cell receptor beta chains from one sample in a study of early T cells in non-severe SARS-CoV-2 infection. Each CDR3 protein is one row after TCRdb ran MiXCR on the 5' RACE reads. Of about 30,000 distinct CDR3 sequences in the sample, over 4.5% were seen once. The specimen comprised whole blood, sampled at baseline. The receptor set was obtained from an adult who was a healthcare worker with PCR-confirmed SARS-CoV-2 infection or an uninfected control (not recorded which). Each CDR3 is given with its conserved first and last residue. A D gene is named only where the DNA matches it firmly. The size of a clone is reported for some rows only, either as once, few or many, or as a class for expanded clones.

clone_size	v_call	j_call	d_call	cdr3_aa	cdr3_nt
many	TRBV7-9	TRBJ2-7	NA	CASGDGSYEQYF	TGTGCCAGTGGGGACGGCTCCTACGAGCAGTACTTC
NA	TRBV6-6	TRBJ2-7	TRBD1	CASIDDRQGMRIGEQYF	TGTGCCAGCATCGACGATAGACAGGGAATGAGGATAGGCGAGCAGTACTTC
many	TRBV20-1	TRBJ1-6	TRBD1	CSARAGQLNSPLHF	TGCAGTGCTAGAGCGGGACAGCTTAATTCACCCCTCCACTTT
many	TRBV7-9	TRBJ2-4	TRBD1	CASSSYRGPSGAKNIQYF	TGTGCCAGCAGCTCTTACAGGGGCCCTTCAGGAGCCAAAAACATTCAGTACTTC
few	TRBV28	TRBJ2-3	TRBD2	CAGRGRADTQYF	TGTGCCGGCCGTGGGAGGGCAGATACGCAGTATTTT
many	TRBV10-3	TRBJ2-7	NA	CAISESKEQYF	TGTGCCATCAGTGAGTCGAAGGAGCAGTACTTC
many	TRBV21-1	TRBJ2-7	NA	CALGRLAGSYEQYF	TGTGCCTTGGGTCGACTAGCGGGATCATACGAGCAGTACTTC
many	TRBV12-3/TRBV12-4	TRBJ1-1	NA	CASSPQLTVMEAFF	TGTGCCAGCAGTCCACAACTGACAGTAATGGAAGCTTTCTTT
NA	TRBV5-4	TRBJ1-2	TRBD1	CASSNQGDHGYTF	TGTGCCAGCAGCAACCAGGGGGATCATGGCTACACCTTC
many	TRBV3-1	TRBJ2-2	TRBD1	CASSQEGTGAGELFF	TGTGCCAGCAGCCAAGAAGGGACAGGGGCCGGGGAGCTGTTTTTT
medium-sized	TRBV12-5	TRBJ1-5	NA	CASGNALGPQHF	TGTGCTAGTGGAAATGCCCTTGGGCCCCAGCATTTT
NA	TRBV3-1	TRBJ2-7	TRBD2	CASSQAGAGPPYEQYF	TGTGCCAGCAGCCAAGCCGGAGCGGGGCCGCCCTACGAGCAGTACTTC
many	TRBV6-5	TRBJ2-3	TRBD2	CASSMASGSTDTQYF	TGTGCCAGCAGTATGGCTAGCGGAAGCACAGATACGCAGTATTTT
NA	TRBV7-2	TRBJ2-3	TRBD2	CASSFRGLAGVMSDTQYF	TGTGCCAGCAGCTTCCGGGGACTAGCGGGAGTCATGTCAGATACGCAGTATTTT
few	TRBV5-4	TRBJ1-1	TRBD1	CASSPRGQGSTEAFF	TGTGCCAGCAGCCCAAGGGGACAGGGGAGCACTGAAGCTTTCTTT
many	TRBV4-3	TRBJ2-1	TRBD1	CASSQEVGLTTGFNEQFF	TGCGCCAGCAGCCAAGAAGTGGGGCTGACGACAGGGTTCAATGAGCAGTTCTTC
many	TRBV12-3/TRBV12-4	TRBJ1-1	NA	CASSFSGEAFF	TGTGCCAGCAGTTTTTCCGGGGAAGCTTTCTTT
many	TRBV24-1	TRBJ2-2	NA	CATGKTLGELFF	TGTGCCACCGGAAAAACACTCGGGGAGCTGTTTTTT
many	TRBV11-2	TRBJ1-2	NA	CASSLKANYGYTF	TGTGCCAGCAGCTTAAAGGCGAACTATGGCTACACCTTC
many	TRBV19	TRBJ1-2	NA	CASFTSRVGYTF	TGTGCCAGTTTCACGTCACGGGTAGGCTACACCTTC
many	TRBV29-1	TRBJ2-7	NA	CSVVQGPYYEQYF	TGCAGCGTTGTCCAGGGGCCTTACTACGAGCAGTACTTC
few	TRBV3-1	TRBJ2-7	NA	CASSQDGVSLTSYEQYF	TGTGCCAGCAGCCAAGACGGGGTATCACTAACCTCCTACGAGCAGTACTTC
medium-sized	TRBV18	TRBJ2-5	NA	CASSARFPDIQETQYF	TGTGCCAGCTCAGCAAGGTTCCCGGACATACAAGAGACCCAGTACTTC
many	TRBV4-1	TRBJ2-7	NA	CASSRSQSLSYEQYF	TGCGCCAGCAGCCGCTCACAGTCCCTCTCCTACGAGCAGTACTTC
many	TRBV20-1	TRBJ1-1	TRBD1	CSAADRGAEAFF	TGCAGTGCCGCGGACAGGGGGGCTGAAGCTTTCTTT
many	TRBV27	TRBJ2-3	TRBD2	CASSLFSGFSSTDTQYF	TGTGCCAGCAGTTTATTTAGCGGGTTCTCTAGCACAGATACGCAGTATTTT
many	TRBV12-3/TRBV12-4	TRBJ2-7	TRBD2	CASKAGTSRYEQYF	TGTGCCAGCAAGGCTGGGACTAGCCGCTACGAGCAGTACTTC
NA	TRBV14	TRBJ2-4	NA	CASSQDTRAGKNIQYF	TGTGCCAGCAGCCAAGATACCAGGGCTGGCAAAAACATTCAGTACTTC